This T cell receptor (beta chain) originates from a study of neoadjuvant anti-PD-1 for oral cavity cancer. The overall study: Patients mostly received three to four biweekly nivolumab doses at 3 mg/kg before surgery.

Repertoires were generated with immunoSEQ multiplex PCR, while TCRdb's copy carries only in-frame clones and drops some. This sample has 9,500 to 12,000 clones, with under 75% found just once. Germline loops: CDR1 MGHRA, CDR2 YSYEKL. This CDR3 spans 15 amino acids. V was clipped by 5 bases and J by 2 bases; unmatched bases: 3. Time point reported: after neoadjuvant nivolumab, at surgical resection. This clone appeared a few times. The starting material was tumor tissue, obtained after nivolumab (anti-PD-1) treatment. The J gene is TRBJ2-1, the V gene TRBV4-1; the match to TRBD1 covers 10 bases. The clonotype comes from a person between 40 and 80 years old with oral cavity squamous cell carcinoma. The CDR3 bases are TGCGCCAGCAGCGGAGGACAGGGGGCCTACAATGAGCAGTTCTTC. This translates into CASSGGQGAYNEQFF.